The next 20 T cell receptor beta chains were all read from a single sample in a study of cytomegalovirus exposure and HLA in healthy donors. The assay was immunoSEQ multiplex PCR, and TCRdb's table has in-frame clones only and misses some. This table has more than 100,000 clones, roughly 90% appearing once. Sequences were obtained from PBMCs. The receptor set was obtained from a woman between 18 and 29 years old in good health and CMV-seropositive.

CDR3 DNA sequence: TGTGCCAGCAGTTACAGTTCCCAGGGAAGAGGAGAGCAGTACTTC. Translated: CASSYSSQGRGEQYF. The rearrangement uses TRBV6-5 and TRBJ2-7; D possibly corresponds to TRBD1 (5 bases). Trimming pared 2 bases from V and 7 bases from J, leaving 18 bases between. Per germline, CDR1 MNHEY and CDR2 SVGAGI. CDR3 size: 15 residues.

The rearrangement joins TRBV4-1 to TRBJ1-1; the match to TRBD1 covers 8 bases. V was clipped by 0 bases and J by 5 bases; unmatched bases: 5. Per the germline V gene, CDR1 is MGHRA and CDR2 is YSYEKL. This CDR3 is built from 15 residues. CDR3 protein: CASSQERTGRTEAFF. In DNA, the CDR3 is TGCGCCAGCAGCCAAGAGCGGACAGGGCGAACTGAAGCTTTCTTT.

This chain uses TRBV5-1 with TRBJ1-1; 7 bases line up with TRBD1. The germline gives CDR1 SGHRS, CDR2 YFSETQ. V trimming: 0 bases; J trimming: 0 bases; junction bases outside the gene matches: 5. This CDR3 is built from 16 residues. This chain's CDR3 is CASSLGGGTVNTEAFF. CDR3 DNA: TGCGCCAGCAGCTTGGGCGGCGGGACAGTGAACACTGAAGCTTTCTTT.

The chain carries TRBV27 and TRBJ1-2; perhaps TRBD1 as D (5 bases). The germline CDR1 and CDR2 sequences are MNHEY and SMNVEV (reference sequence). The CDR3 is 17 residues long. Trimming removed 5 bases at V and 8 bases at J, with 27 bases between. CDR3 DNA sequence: TGTGCCAGCAGTCGCTCAGGGATCTCCCACCTTAATGGAGGCTACACCTTC. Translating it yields CASSRSGISHLNGGYTF.

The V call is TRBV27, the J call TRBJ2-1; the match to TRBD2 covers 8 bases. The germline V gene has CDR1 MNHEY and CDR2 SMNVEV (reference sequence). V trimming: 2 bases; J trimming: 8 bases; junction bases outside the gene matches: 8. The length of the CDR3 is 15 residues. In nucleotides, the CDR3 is TGTGCCAGCAGTTTAGGAGCGGGAGTTACCGATGAGCAGTTCTTC. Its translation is CASSLGAGVTDEQFF.

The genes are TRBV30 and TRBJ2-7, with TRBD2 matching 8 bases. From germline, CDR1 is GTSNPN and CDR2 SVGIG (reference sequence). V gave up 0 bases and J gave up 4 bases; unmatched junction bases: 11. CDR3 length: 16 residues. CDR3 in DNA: TGTGCCTGGAGTGTCTCTTCCCGGGGGGGGCTGTACGAGCAGTACTTC. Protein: CAWSVSSRGGLYEQYF.

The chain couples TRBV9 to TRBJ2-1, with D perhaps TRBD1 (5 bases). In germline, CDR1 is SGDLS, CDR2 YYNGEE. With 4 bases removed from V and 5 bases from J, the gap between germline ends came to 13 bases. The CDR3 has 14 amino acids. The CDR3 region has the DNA TGTGCCAGCAGCCCCCGACAGTCTAACAATGAGCAGTTCTTC. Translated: CASSPRQSNNEQFF.

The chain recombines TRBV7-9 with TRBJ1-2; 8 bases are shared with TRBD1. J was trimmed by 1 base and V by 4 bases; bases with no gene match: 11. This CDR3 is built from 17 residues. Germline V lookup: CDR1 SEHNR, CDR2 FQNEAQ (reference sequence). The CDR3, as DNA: TGTGCCAGCAGCTCCTCGTACAGGGGACAGGTTAACTATGGCTACACCTTC. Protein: CASSSSYRGQVNYGYTF. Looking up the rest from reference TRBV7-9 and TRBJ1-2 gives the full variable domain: DTGVSQNPRHKITKRGQNVTFRCDPISEHNRLYWYRQTLGQGPEFLTYFQNEAQLEKSRLLSDRFSAERPKGSFSTLEIQRTEQGDSAMYLCASSSSYRGQVNYGYTFGSGTRLTVV.

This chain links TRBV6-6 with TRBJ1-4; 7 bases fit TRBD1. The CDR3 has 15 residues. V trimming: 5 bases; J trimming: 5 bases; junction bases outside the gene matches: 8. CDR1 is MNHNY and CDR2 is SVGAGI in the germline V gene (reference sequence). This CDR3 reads CASSPTPTGNEKLFF. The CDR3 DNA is TGTGCCAGCAGTCCAACCCCGACAGGGAATGAAAAACTGTTTTTT.

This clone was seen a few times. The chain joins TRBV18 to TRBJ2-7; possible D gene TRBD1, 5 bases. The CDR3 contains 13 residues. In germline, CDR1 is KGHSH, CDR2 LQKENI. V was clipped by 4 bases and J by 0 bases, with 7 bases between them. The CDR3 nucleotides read TGTGCCAGCTCACTACAGGCCTCCTACGAGCAGTACTTC. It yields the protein CASSLQASYEQYF.

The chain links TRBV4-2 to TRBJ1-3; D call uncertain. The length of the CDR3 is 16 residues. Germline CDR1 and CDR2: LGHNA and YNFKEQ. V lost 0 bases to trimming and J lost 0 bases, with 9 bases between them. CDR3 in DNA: TGTGCCAGCAGCCAAGATAGTGATGCCTCTGGAAACACCATATATTTT. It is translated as CASSQDSDASGNTIYF.

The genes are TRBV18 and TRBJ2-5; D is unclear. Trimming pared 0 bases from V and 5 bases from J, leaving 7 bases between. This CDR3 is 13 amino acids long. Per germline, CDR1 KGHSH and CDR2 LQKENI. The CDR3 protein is CASSPPFRETQYF. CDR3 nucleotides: TGTGCCAGCTCACCACCGTTTCGTGAGACCCAGTACTTC.

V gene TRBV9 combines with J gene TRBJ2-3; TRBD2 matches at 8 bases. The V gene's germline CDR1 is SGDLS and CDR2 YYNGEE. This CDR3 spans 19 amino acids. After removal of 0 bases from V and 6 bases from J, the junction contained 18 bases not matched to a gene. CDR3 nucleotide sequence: TGTGCCAGCAGCGTAGATGGGAGGTTAGCGGGATCTAAACCGGATACGCAGTATTTT. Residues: CASSVDGRLAGSKPDTQYF.

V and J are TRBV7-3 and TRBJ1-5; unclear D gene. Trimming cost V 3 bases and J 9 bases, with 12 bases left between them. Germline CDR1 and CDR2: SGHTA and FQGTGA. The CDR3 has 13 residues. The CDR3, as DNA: TGTGCCAGCAGCTTCCGGAAGGAGACGCCCCAGCATTTT. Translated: CASSFRKETPQHF.

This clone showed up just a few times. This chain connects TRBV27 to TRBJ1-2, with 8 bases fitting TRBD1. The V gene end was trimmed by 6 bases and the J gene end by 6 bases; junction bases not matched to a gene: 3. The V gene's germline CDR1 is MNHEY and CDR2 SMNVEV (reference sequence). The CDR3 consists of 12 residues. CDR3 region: CASSRTGNGYTF. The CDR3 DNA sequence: TGTGCCAGCAGCAGGACAGGGAATGGCTACACCTTC.

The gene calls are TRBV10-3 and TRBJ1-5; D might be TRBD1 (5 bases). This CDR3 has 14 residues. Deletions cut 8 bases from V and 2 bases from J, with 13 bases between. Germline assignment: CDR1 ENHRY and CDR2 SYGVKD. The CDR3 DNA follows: TGTGCCATCGGGTCAAGGGGTGGCAATCAGCCCCAGCATTTT. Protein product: CAIGSRGGNQPQHF.

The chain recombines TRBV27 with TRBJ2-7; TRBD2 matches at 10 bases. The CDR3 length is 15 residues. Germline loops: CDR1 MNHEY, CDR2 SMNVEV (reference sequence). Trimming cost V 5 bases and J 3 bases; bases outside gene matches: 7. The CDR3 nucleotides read TGTGCCAGCAGTACAACTAGCGGGAAAATCTACGAGCAGTACTTC. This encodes CASSTTSGKIYEQYF.

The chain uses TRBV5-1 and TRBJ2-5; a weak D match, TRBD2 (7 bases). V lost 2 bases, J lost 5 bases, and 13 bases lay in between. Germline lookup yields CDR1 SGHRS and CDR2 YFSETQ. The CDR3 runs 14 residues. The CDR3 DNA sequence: TGCGCCAGCAGCTTACGGGGGGCCGGGGAGACCCAGTACTTC. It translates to CASSLRGAGETQYF.

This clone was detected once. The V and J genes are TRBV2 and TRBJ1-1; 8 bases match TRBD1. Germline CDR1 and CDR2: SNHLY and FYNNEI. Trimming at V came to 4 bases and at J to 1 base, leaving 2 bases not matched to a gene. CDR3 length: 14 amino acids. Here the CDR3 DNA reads TGTGCCAGCAGTGCACAGGGGGGGAACACTGAAGCTTTCTTT. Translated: CASSAQGGNTEAFF.

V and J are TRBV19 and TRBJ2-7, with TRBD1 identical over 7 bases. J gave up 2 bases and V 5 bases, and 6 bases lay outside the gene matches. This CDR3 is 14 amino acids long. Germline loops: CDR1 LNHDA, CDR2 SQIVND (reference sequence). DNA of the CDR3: TGTGCCAGTAGTGAAGGGGACAGCACCTACGAGCAGTACTTC. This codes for CASSEGDSTYEQYF.